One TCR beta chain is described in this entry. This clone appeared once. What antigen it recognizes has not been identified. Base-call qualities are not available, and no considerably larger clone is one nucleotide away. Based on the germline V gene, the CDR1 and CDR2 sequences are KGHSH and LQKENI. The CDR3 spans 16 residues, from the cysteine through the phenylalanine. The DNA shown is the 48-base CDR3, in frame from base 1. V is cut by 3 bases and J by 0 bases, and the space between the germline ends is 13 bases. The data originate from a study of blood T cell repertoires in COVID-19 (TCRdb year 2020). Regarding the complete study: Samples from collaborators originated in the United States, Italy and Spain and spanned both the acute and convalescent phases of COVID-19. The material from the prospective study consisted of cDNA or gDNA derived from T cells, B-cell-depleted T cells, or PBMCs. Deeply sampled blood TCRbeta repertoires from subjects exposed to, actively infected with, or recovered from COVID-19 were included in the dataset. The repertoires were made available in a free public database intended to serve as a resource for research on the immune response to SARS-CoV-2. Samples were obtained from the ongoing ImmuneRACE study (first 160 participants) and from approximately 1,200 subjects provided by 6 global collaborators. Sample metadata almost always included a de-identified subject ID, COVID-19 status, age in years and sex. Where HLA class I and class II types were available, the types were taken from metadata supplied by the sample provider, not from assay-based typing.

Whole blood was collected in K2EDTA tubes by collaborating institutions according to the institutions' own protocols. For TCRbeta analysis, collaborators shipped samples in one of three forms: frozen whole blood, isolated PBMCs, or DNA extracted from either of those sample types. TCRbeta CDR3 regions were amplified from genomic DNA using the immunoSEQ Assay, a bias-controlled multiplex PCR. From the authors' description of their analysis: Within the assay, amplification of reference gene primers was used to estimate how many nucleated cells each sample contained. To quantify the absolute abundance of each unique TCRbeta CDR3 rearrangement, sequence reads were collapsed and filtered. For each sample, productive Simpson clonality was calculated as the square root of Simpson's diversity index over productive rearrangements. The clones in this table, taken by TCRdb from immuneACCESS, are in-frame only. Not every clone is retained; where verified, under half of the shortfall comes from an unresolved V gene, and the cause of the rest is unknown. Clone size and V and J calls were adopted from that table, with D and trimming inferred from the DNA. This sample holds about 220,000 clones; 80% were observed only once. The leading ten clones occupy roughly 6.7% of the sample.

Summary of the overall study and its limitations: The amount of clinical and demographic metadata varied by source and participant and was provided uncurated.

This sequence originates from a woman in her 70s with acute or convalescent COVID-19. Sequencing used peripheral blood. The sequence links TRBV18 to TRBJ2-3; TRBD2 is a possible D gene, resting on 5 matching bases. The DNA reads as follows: TGTGCCAGCTCACCTTTAGGAGCGGTTAGCACAGATACGCAGTATTTT. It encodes CASSPLGAVSTDTQYF.